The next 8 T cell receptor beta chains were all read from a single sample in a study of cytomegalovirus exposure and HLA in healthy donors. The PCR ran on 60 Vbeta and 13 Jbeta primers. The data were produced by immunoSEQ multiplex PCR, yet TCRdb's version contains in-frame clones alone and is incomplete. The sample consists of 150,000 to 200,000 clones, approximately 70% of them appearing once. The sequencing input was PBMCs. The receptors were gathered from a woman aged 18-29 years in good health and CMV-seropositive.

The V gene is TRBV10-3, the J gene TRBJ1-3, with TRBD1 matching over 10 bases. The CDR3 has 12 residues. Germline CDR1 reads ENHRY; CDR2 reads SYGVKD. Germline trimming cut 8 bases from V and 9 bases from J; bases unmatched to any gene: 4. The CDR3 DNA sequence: TGTGCCATCTCGGGACAGGGGAGCACCATATATTTT. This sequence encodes CAISGQGSTIYF.

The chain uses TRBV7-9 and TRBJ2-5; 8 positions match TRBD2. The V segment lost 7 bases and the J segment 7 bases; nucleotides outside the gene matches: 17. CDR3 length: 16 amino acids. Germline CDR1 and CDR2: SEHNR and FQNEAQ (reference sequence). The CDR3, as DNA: TGTGCCAGCACCTCTAGGACTGGCGGGGGGTTTGGGACCCAGTACTTC. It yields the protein CASTSRTGGGFGTQYF. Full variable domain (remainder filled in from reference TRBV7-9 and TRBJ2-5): DTGVSQNPRHKITKRGQNVTFRCDPISEHNRLYWYRQTLGQGPEFLTYFQNEAQLEKSRLLSDRFSAERPKGSFSTLEIQRTEQGDSAMYLCASTSRTGGGFGTQYFGPGTRLLVL.

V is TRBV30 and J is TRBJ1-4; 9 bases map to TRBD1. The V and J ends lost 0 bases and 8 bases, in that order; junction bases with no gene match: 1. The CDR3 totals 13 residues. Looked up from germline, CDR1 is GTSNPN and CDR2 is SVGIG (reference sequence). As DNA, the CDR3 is TGTGCCTGGAGTGTGGGACAGGGAGAAAAACTGTTTTTT. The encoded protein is CAWSVGQGEKLFF.

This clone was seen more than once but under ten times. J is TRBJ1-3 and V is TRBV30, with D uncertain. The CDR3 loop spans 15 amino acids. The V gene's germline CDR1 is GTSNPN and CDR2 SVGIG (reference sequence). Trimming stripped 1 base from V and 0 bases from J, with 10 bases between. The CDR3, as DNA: TGTGCCTGGAGTGGGAGCAGAAGCTCTGGAAACACCATATATTTT. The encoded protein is CAWSGSRSSGNTIYF.

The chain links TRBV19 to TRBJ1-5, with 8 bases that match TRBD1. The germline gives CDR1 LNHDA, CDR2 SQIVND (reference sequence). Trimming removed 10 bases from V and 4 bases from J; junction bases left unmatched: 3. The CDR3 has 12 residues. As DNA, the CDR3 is TGTGCCACCCGGACAGGGAATCAGCCCCAGCATTTT. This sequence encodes CATRTGNQPQHF. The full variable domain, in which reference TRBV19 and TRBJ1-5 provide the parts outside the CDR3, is DGGITQSPKYLFRKEGQNVTLSCEQNLNHDAMYWYRQDPGQGLRLIYYSQIVNDFQKGDIAEGYSVSREKKESFPLTVTSAQKNPTAFYLCATRTGNQPQHFGDGTRLSIL.

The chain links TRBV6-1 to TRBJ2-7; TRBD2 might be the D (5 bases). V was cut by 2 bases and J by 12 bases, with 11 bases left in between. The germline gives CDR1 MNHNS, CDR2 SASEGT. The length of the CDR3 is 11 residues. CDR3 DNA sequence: TGTGCCAGCAGTGAATGGGGAGAAGGGTACTTC. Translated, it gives CASSEWGEGYF.

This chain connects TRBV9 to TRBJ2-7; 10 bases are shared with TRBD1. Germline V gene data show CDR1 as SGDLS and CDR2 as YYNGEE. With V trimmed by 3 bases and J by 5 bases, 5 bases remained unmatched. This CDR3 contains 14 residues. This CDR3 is CASSAPGTGDEQYF. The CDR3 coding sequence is TGTGCCAGCAGCGCCCCCGGGACAGGGGACGAGCAGTACTTC.

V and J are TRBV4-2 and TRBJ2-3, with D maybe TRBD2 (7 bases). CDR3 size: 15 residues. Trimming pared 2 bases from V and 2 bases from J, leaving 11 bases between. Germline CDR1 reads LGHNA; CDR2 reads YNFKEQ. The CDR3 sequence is CASSQLAGATDTQYF. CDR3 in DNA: TGTGCCAGCAGCCAACTTGCGGGGGCCACAGATACGCAGTATTTT.